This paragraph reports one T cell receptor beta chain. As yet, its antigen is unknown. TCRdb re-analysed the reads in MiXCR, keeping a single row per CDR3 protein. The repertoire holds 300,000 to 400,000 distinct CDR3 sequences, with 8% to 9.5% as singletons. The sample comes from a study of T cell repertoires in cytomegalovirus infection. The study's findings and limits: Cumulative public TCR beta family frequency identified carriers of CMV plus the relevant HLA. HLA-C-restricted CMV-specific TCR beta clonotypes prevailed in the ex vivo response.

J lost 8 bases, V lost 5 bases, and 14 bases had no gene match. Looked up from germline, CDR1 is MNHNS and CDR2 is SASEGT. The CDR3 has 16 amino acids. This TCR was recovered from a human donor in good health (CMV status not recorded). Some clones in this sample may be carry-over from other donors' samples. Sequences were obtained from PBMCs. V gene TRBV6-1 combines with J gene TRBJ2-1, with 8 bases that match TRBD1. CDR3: CASSRAVRTGLDEQFF. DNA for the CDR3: TGTGCCAGCAGTCGGGCCGTGCGGACAGGGTTGGATGAGCAGTTCTTC.